This T cell receptor beta chain was retrieved from a study of shared clonotypes between healthy human individuals. Study at large: Per-donor plates numbered three CD4 naive, three CD4 memory, two CD8 naive and one CD8 memory.

Genomic DNA of every subset was divided equally among multiple immunoSEQ plates. Assay: immunoSEQ multiplex PCR; the TCRdb copy retains only in-frame clones and omits some. Among about 320,000 clones, roughly 87% were seen once, and the ten largest hold roughly 17%. Points on this clone: Its antigen is undetermined.

Study results and caveats: How much donors shared clonotypes was expected to be affected by sequencing depth.

Each donor was a Caucasian adult residing in Nashville, Tennessee. Sequencing input: memory CD8+ T cells sorted from blood. Sample subset: CD45RO+ cells pooled with CCR7-negative TemRA cells. This TCR was recovered from a man between 18 and 29 years old in good health.

The DNA of the CDR3 is TGTGCCAGCGTTAGGGACCACACTAGCCTGTACTATGGCTACACCTTC. Its translation: CASVRDHTSLYYGYTF. The V call is TRBV19, the J call TRBJ1-2, with a weak D call TRBD1 (5 bases). This CDR3 comprises 16 residues. Germline V lookup: CDR1 LNHDA, CDR2 SQIVND (reference sequence). Trimming removed 9 bases from V and 3 bases from J, with 23 bases in between.